Following are 14 T cell receptor beta chains from one sample sequenced in a study of cytomegalovirus exposure and HLA in healthy donors. PCR amplification relied on 60 Vbeta primers (plus 13 Jbeta primers). Generated by immunoSEQ multiplex PCR, the TCRdb table keeps only in-frame clones and is missing some. The data show approximately 130,000 clones, around 74% seen once. The specimen was PBMCs. The receptor set was obtained from a man aged 25-40 years in good health and CMV-seronegative.

This chain connects TRBV5-4 to TRBJ2-3; 15 positions match TRBD2. The germline V gene encodes CDR1 SGHNT and CDR2 YYREEE (reference sequence). This CDR3 contains 18 residues. The V and J ends lost 4 bases and 0 bases, in that order; junction bases with no gene match: 6. The CDR3 protein is CASSKGTSGRTSTDTQYF. CDR3 nucleotide sequence: TGTGCCAGCAGCAAAGGGACTAGCGGGAGGACTAGCACAGATACGCAGTATTTT.

This chain uses TRBV2 with TRBJ1-5; TRBD1 might be the D (5 bases). From germline, CDR1 is SNHLY and CDR2 FYNNEI. Trimming cost V 3 bases and J 0 bases, with 9 bases left between them. The CDR3 spans 15 residues. The CDR3 reads CASSEGTNSNQPQHF. The CDR3 coding sequence is TGTGCCAGCAGTGAGGGGACTAATAGCAATCAGCCCCAGCATTTT.

The V and J genes are TRBV5-1 and TRBJ2-7; D may be TRBD2 (6 bases). V was cut by 0 bases and J by 0 bases, with 13 bases left in between. The CDR3 sequence is 16 residues long. CDR1 and CDR2 (germline): SGHRS, YFSETQ. CDR3 bases: TGCGCCAGCAGCTTGGGTAGAGCTAGCGACTCCTACGAGCAGTACTTC. Protein product: CASSLGRASDSYEQYF.

V usage is TRBV19 and J usage is TRBJ1-6; TRBD1 might be the D (6 bases). This CDR3 region has 14 residues. With 3 bases removed from V and 10 bases from J, the gap between germline ends came to 13 bases. Germline CDR1 LNHDA, CDR2 SQIVND (reference sequence). The CDR3 region is CASSMSQGLSPLHF. The CDR3 DNA follows: TGTGCCAGTAGTATGTCACAGGGTTTATCACCCCTCCACTTT.

The chain is built from TRBV4-2 and TRBJ2-5, with a weak D call TRBD2 (5 bases). The germline V gene has CDR1 LGHNA and CDR2 YNFKEQ. Trimming pared 0 bases from V and 3 bases from J, leaving 5 bases between. The CDR3 contains 13 residues. The CDR3 bases are TGTGCCAGCAGCCAAGAGAGGGAAGAGACCCAGTACTTC. Protein sequence: CASSQEREETQYF.

This clone was counted a few times. The chain carries TRBV25-1 and TRBJ2-7; TRBD2 matches 8 bases. This CDR3 is 13 amino acids long. Losses at the gene ends were 5 bases for V and 4 bases for J; bases not matched to a gene: 4. Germline V gives CDR1 MGHDK, CDR2 SYGVNS. For the CDR3, the DNA is TGTGCCAGCAGTAAGAGCGGGGGTTACGAGCAGTACTTC. Translation gives CASSKSGGYEQYF.

This chain links TRBV29-1 with TRBJ2-5; 16 bases align to TRBD2. The V gene end was trimmed by 5 bases and the J gene end by 5 bases; junction bases not matched to a gene: 5. CDR3 length equals 15 residues. Per germline, CDR1 SQVTM and CDR2 ANQGSEA. This CDR3 reads CSVQPGLAGGETQYF. In nucleotides, the CDR3 is TGCAGCGTTCAACCGGGACTAGCGGGAGGGGAGACCCAGTACTTC.

This chain uses TRBV30 with TRBJ2-2; 8 positions agree with TRBD1. The CDR3 totals 15 residues. Germline CDR1 is GTSNPN and CDR2 is SVGIG (reference sequence). With V trimmed by 0 bases and J by 3 bases, 3 bases remained unmatched. In DNA, the CDR3 is TGTGCCTGGAGTGTTCGGACAGGGTACACCGGGGAGCTGTTTTTT. It encodes CAWSVRTGYTGELFF.

The rearrangement joins TRBV30 to TRBJ2-3, with TRBD2 identical over 9 bases. After removal of 1 base from V and 0 bases from J, the junction contained 5 bases not matched to a gene. The CDR3 has 16 amino acids. Germline-derived CDR1 and CDR2 are GTSNPN and SVGIG (reference sequence). In DNA form, the CDR3 reads TGTGCCTGGAGTGACGGGACTAGCAGGAGCACAGATACGCAGTATTTT. Protein: CAWSDGTSRSTDTQYF.

Only a few counts were recorded for this clone. The chain joins TRBV4-1 to TRBJ2-7, with TRBD1 matching over 10 bases. The CDR3 extends over 15 amino acids. Germline V gene data show CDR1 as MGHRA and CDR2 as YSYEKL. With V trimmed by 4 bases and J by 3 bases, 6 bases remained unmatched. The DNA of the CDR3 is TGCGCCAGCAGCCTGGCCGGGACAGGGGTCTACGAGCAGTACTTC. This codes for CASSLAGTGVYEQYF.

This clone appeared a few times. The chain has TRBV2 and TRBJ2-3; a possible D gene is TRBD2 (6 bases). V dropped 5 bases and J dropped 3 bases, with 12 bases sitting between them. Germline loops: CDR1 SNHLY, CDR2 FYNNEI. The CDR3 covers 14 residues. The CDR3 spells CASSRNRETDTQYF. CDR3 DNA: TGTGCCAGCAGTAGAAACCGGGAGACAGATACGCAGTATTTT. The complete variable domain, with remaining parts taken from reference TRBV2 and TRBJ2-3, reads EPEVTQTPSHQVTQMGQEVILRCVPISNHLYFYWYRQILGQKVEFLVSFYNNEISEKSEIFDDQFSVERPDGSNFTLKIRSTKLEDSAMYFCASSRNRETDTQYFGPGTRLTVL.

The rearrangement joins TRBV9 to TRBJ2-1, with D possibly being TRBD2 (6 bases). Per germline, CDR1 SGDLS and CDR2 YYNGEE. The CDR3 has 12 residues. The germline V and J ends were trimmed by 3 bases and 9 bases, with 10 bases remaining between them. The CDR3 DNA sequence: TGTGCCAGCAGCGGAACTAGCCTTGAGCAGTTCTTC. This gives the protein CASSGTSLEQFF.

V is TRBV6-1 and J is TRBJ2-3; a possible D gene is TRBD2 (7 bases). The germline V gene has CDR1 MNHNS and CDR2 SASEGT. The CDR3 extends over 17 amino acids. V lost 1 base and J 6 bases, leaving 20 bases between the germline ends. The CDR3 DNA reads TGTGCCAGCAGTGAAGTCCCCGGCGGGGGCGGAAGGGATACGCAGTATTTT. It is translated as CASSEVPGGGGRDTQYF.

The chain links TRBV19 to TRBJ2-3; maybe TRBD2 (6 bases). This CDR3 spans 15 amino acids. Trimming cost V 7 bases and J 2 bases, with 16 bases left between them. CDR1 is LNHDA, CDR2 SQIVND, per germline (reference sequence). The CDR3 nucleotides are TGTGCCAGTACAGCTGGGCGGGGTAACACAGATACGCAGTATTTT. It codes for CASTAGRGNTDTQYF.